This TCR beta chain was profiled in a study of T cells in Graves' hyperthyroidism and ophthalmopathy. As for the study in general: Peripheral blood was acquired at first diagnosis, ahead of any therapy whatsoever.

The study's findings and limits: Blood also held most thyroid clonotypes expanded beyond 0.001.

About this clonotype: What it binds is not known.

The source material, RNA transcripts, was used to amplify TCR beta CDR3 regions. Primed by the HTBI set, a first-round RT-PCR was run on the TCR CDR3. TCRdb redid the calling of the multiplex PCR reads with MiXCR, one entry per CDR3 protein. Of 750,000 to 900,000 distinct CDR3 sequences listed, 38% are singletons. Germline V gives CDR1 SGHTA, CDR2 FQGTGA. The V and J ends lost 2 bases and 4 bases respectively, with 15 bases between them. The CDR3 contains 15 residues. Researchers defined stable Graves' hyperthyroidism as no ophthalmopathy progression within 18 months. Clinical symptoms, serum thyroxine, TRAb, thyroid ultrasound and orbital computed tomography informed diagnoses.

This clonotype was obtained from a man aged 18 to 35 with Graves' hyperthyroidism. The J gene is TRBJ2-7, the V gene TRBV7-3; D remains ambiguous. Material for sequencing was blood. The DNA for the CDR3 is TGTGCCAGCAGCTTATCGGCAGGTCCGAGGTACGAGCAGTACTTC. Residues: CASSLSAGPRYEQYF.